Presented here are 3 T cell receptor beta chains from one specimen sequenced in a study of T cell repertoires in cytomegalovirus infection. TCRdb redid the calling of the reads with MiXCR, one entry per CDR3 protein. The table has some 680,000 distinct CDR3 sequences, less than 40% seen once. The sequenced sample consisted of PBMCs. Receptors were obtained from a human donor in good health (CMV status not recorded). Some clones in this sample may be carry-over from other donors' samples.

The table lists this clonotype with many counts. The chain carries TRBV29-1 and TRBJ1-1; 7 nucleotides line up with TRBD1. Trimming took 4 bases from V and 10 from J; bases not matched to a gene: 15. The CDR3 is 14 amino acids. Germline-derived CDR1 and CDR2 are SQVTM and ANQGSEA. The DNA of the CDR3 is TGCAGCGTTGGTCCAGGGGGGTACGGCTCTGTAGCTTTCTTT. This codes for CSVGPGGYGSVAFF. The complete variable domain, with remaining parts taken from reference TRBV29-1 and TRBJ1-1, reads SAVISQKPSRDICQRGTSLTIQCQVDSQVTMMFWYRQQPGQSLTLIATANQGSEATYESGFVIDKFPISRPNLTFSTLTVSNMSPEDSSIYLCSVGPGGYGSVAFFGQGTRLTVV.

This rearrangement joins TRBV5-5 to TRBJ2-1; a possible D gene is TRBD1 (5 bases). CDR1 and CDR2 from the germline V gene are SGHKS and YYEKEE (reference sequence). The V and J ends lost 4 bases and 2 bases respectively, with 19 bases between them. This CDR3 spans 17 amino acids. The CDR3 nucleotides read TGTGCCAGCAGCCTGGCCTTTTGGGGCTCGACCTACAATGAGCAGTTCTTC. As protein: CASSLAFWGSTYNEQFF.

The rearrangement uses TRBV28 and TRBJ2-1; 8 bases align to TRBD2. The CDR3 spans 14 residues. From germline, CDR1 is MDHEN and CDR2 SYDVKM. Trimming removed 3 bases from V and 6 bases from J; junction bases left unmatched: 4. The CDR3, as DNA: TGTGCCAGCAGTTTTTTTCTAGCGGGCAATGAGCAGTTCTTC. Its translation: CASSFFLAGNEQFF.